This record covers a single T cell receptor beta chain. This record belongs to a study of control samples from healthy donors and cancer patients. Generated by immunoSEQ multiplex PCR, the TCRdb table keeps only in-frame clones and is missing some. The repertoire has some 150,000 clones, around 90% of them found once; the top ten carry just under 5%. The clonotype originates from a man aged 25-40 years in good health. Source material: blood.

CDR3 loop: CASSQALRTGANEQFF. CDR3 nucleotide sequence: TGCGCCAGCAGCCAAGCTCTTCGGACAGGGGCCAATGAGCAGTTCTTC. The V and J genes are TRBV4-3 and TRBJ2-1, with TRBD1 matching 9 bases. The CDR3 sequence is 16 residues long. Germline lookup yields CDR1 LGHNA and CDR2 YSLEER. V dropped 1 base and J dropped 6; count of bases not matched to a gene: 7.